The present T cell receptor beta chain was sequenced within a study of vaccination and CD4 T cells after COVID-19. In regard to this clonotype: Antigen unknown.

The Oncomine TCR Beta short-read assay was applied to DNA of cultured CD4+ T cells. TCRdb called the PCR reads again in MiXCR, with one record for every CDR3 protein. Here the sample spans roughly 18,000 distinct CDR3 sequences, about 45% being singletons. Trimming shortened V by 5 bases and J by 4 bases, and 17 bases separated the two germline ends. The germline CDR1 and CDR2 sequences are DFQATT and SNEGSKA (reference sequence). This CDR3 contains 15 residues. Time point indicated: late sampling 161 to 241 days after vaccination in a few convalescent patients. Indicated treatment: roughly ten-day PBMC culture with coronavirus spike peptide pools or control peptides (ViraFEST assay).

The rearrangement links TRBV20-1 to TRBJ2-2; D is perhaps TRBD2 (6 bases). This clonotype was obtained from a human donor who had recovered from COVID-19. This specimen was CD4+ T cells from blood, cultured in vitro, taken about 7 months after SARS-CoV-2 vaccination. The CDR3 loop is CSASFGSEGTGELFF. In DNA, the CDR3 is TGCAGTGCTTCTTTTGGGTCGGAGGGCACCGGGGAGCTGTTTTTT.